This note documents a single TCR beta chain sequence. Its antigen is unidentified. Method: immunoSEQ multiplex PCR; TCRdb's copy keeps in-frame clones and lacks some. The sample has roughly 500,000 clones; 90% to 96% are singletons. Trimming removed 6 bases from V and 0 bases from J; junction bases left unmatched: 15. The CDR3 contains 18 residues. The germline V gene encodes CDR1 SGHVS and CDR2 FQNEAQ. The data stem from a study of shared clonotypes between healthy human individuals. General study results and limits: Larger richness was generally estimated for naive than memory subsets.

The sequenced sample was naive CD4+ T cells sorted from blood. Indicated subset: CD45RA+ positively selected. The chain combines TRBV7-8 with TRBJ1-1; TRBD1 aligns across 8 bases. The TCR was taken from a woman aged 25 to 39 in good health. The CDR3: CASSRLPGTGLMNTEAFF. The CDR3 DNA reads TGTGCCAGCAGTCGCCTACCCGGGACAGGCTTGATGAACACTGAAGCTTTCTTT.